One and the same sample provided the 28 T cell receptor beta chains below, sequenced in a study of T cell responses to AZD1222 COVID-19 vaccine. Profiled with immunoSEQ multiplex PCR; TCRdb holds only in-frame clones, not every one. The data contain roughly 72,000 clones, 88% of them seen just once; the ten biggest clones take up approximately 9.1%. Specimen: peripheral blood, collected 28 days after the second dose of the MenACWY control vaccine. Receptors originate from an adult who received the MenACWY meningococcal vaccine as a control.

Concerning this clone: Its ends do not fully match the called genes, so a read error is possible. CDR3 nucleotide sequence: TGTGCCACCAGCGGAGACAGGGCAGGATATGGCTACACCTTC. Protein: CATSGDRAGYGYTF. This chain connects TRBV15 to TRBJ1-2; 7 positions match TRBD1. The germline V gene has CDR1 LNHNV and CDR2 YYDKDF (reference sequence). The CDR3 covers 14 residues.

This clone occurred once. The chain recombines TRBV29-1 with TRBJ2-1, with TRBD1 matching over 8 bases. V trimming: 6 bases; J trimming: 6 bases; junction bases outside the gene matches: 7. The CDR3 covers 13 residues. The germline V gene encodes CDR1 SQVTM and CDR2 ANQGSEA. CDR3 sequence (DNA): TGCAGCGTCGAACGAGACAGGGGCAATGAGCAGTTCTTC. Amino acids: CSVERDRGNEQFF.

The chain uses TRBV29-1 and TRBJ2-7; D unresolved. This CDR3 comprises 12 residues. V lost 6 bases and J lost 2, with 11 bases in between. Germline CDR1 and CDR2: SQVTM and ANQGSEA. The CDR3 reads CSVIELPYEQYF. The CDR3 region has the DNA TGCAGCGTCATTGAACTACCCTACGAGCAGTACTTC.

The chain carries TRBV19 and TRBJ2-3; 10 positions agree with TRBD1. This CDR3 contains 15 residues. The V and J ends lost 3 bases and 10 bases, in that order; junction bases with no gene match: 10. Germline V lookup: CDR1 LNHDA, CDR2 SQIVND (reference sequence). CDR3 DNA sequence: TGTGCCAGTAGTATTGAGATGGGGACAGGGGATTCGCAGTATTTT. This codes for CASSIEMGTGDSQYF.

The rearrangement uses TRBV30 and TRBJ1-4, with 8 bases aligning to TRBD1. The germline gives CDR1 GTSNPN, CDR2 SVGIG (reference sequence). The ends lost 2 bases at V and 7 bases at J; junction bases unmatched: 6. This CDR3 contains 14 residues. The CDR3 here is CAWSYYRGIEKLFF. The CDR3 DNA reads as TGTGCCTGGAGTTACTACAGGGGGATTGAAAAACTGTTTTTT. Full variable domain (rest looked up from reference TRBV30 and TRBJ1-4): SQTIHQWPATLVQPVGSPLSLECTVEGTSNPNLYWYRQAAGRGLQLLFYSVGIGQISSEVPQNLSASRPQDRQFILSSKKLLLSDSGFYLCAWSYYRGIEKLFFGSGTQLSVL.

The chain uses TRBV28 and TRBJ1-5, with 7 bases matching TRBD1. The CDR3 consists of 13 residues. Losses at the gene ends were 10 bases for V and 3 bases for J; bases not matched to a gene: 6. The germline CDR1 and CDR2 sequences are MDHEN and SYDVKM. Here the CDR3 DNA reads TGTGCCACCGACAGGGTCGACAATCAGCCCCAGCATTTT. The encoded protein is CATDRVDNQPQHF.

This clone is medium-sized within its sample. The V gene is TRBV6-5, the J gene TRBJ2-2; a possible D gene is TRBD2 (5 bases). V lost 0 bases to trimming and J lost 4 bases, with 9 bases between them. CDR1 and CDR2 (germline): MNHEY, SVGAGI. The CDR3 consists of 15 residues. The CDR3 DNA follows: TGTGCCAGCAGTTACTCTCGTACTAGCACCGGGGAGCTGTTTTTT. This codes for CASSYSRTSTGELFF.

This rearrangement joins TRBV6-6 to TRBJ1-6; 7 bases align to TRBD1. The CDR3 runs to 15 residues. Germline V gene data show CDR1 as MNHNY and CDR2 as SVGAGI (reference sequence). The J segment lost 3 bases and the V segment lost 5 bases, leaving 4 bases of the junction unmatched. The CDR3 DNA follows: TGTGCCAGCAGTGGGGACAGCAGCTATAATTCACCCCTCCACTTT. Translating gives CASSGDSSYNSPLHF.

This CDR3 reads CASSDRQEPNTEAFF. CDR3 sequence (DNA): TGTGCCAGCAGTGACCGACAGGAGCCGAACACTGAAGCTTTCTTT. V is TRBV6-2 or TRBV6-3 and J is TRBJ1-1; D may be TRBD1 (6 bases). The CDR3 contains 15 residues. V was trimmed by 5 bases and J by 1 base, leaving 14 bases between them. Germline values: CDR1 MNHEY, CDR2 SVGEGT.

This clone was detected only once. This sequence joins TRBV5-1 and TRBJ1-2, with a weak D call TRBD1 (6 bases). V was clipped by 2 bases and J by 6 bases, with 14 bases between them. The CDR3 totals 14 residues. The germline V gene has CDR1 SGHRS and CDR2 YFSETQ. The DNA for the CDR3 is TGCGCCAGCAGCTTCGGGGGGCAATCGAATGGCTACACCTTC. It specifies CASSFGGQSNGYTF.

CDR3 amino acids: CASSPQGKRGAFVYYANTGELFF. The CDR3 DNA reads TGTGCCAGCAGTCCCCAAGGGAAGCGGGGGGCCTTCGTATATTACGCGAACACCGGGGAGCTGTTTTTT. This chain links TRBV6-6 with TRBJ2-2; 9 bases align to TRBD2. CDR3 size: 23 residues. Germline CDR1 is MNHNY and CDR2 is SVGAGI (reference sequence). J lost 0 bases, V lost 5 bases, and 25 bases had no gene match.

The chain has TRBV30 and TRBJ1-4; D not resolved. CDR1 is GTSNPN and CDR2 is SVGIG in the germline V gene (reference sequence). There are 13 residues in the CDR3. V was pared by 0 bases and J by 5 bases, with 7 bases between. The CDR3 is CAWSVRRNEKLFF. The CDR3 DNA reads as TGTGCCTGGAGTGTACGGAGGAATGAAAAACTGTTTTTT.

The chain joins TRBV6-2 or TRBV6-3 to TRBJ1-3; unclear D gene. V was clipped by 2 bases and J by 1 base, with 6 bases between them. CDR3 length: 14 residues. CDR1 MNHEY and CDR2 SVGEGT come from the germline V gene. CDR3 DNA sequence: TGTGCCAGCAGTTACGGGGATTCTGGAAACACCATATATTTT. This encodes CASSYGDSGNTIYF.

The chain employs TRBV19 and TRBJ1-1, with D perhaps matching TRBD1 (5 bases). With 2 bases removed from V and 3 bases from J, the gap between germline ends came to 13 bases. CDR1 and CDR2 from the germline V gene are LNHDA and SQIVND (reference sequence). This CDR3 is built from 15 residues. Here the CDR3 reads CASSILSSGYTEAFF. In DNA form, the CDR3 reads TGTGCCAGTAGTATACTTTCATCAGGGTACACTGAAGCTTTCTTT.

This chain uses TRBV5-1 with TRBJ2-3; 9 bases align to TRBD2. Looked up from germline, CDR1 is SGHRS and CDR2 is YFSETQ. V was pared by 1 base and J by 2 bases, with 5 bases of the junction left unmatched. This CDR3 contains 16 residues. DNA of the CDR3: TGCGCCAGCAGCTTGAGGCTAGCGGGGAACACAGATACGCAGTATTTT. It is translated as CASSLRLAGNTDTQYF.

This chain connects TRBV7-3 to TRBJ1-1; tentatively, D is TRBD1 (6 bases). The CDR3 runs to 15 residues. Germline lookup yields CDR1 SGHTA and CDR2 FQGTGA. V lost 5 bases, J lost 1 base, and 14 bases lay in between. The CDR3 DNA is TGTGCCAGCAGCCTTTCCGGGACACCGAACACTGAAGCTTTCTTT. Its translation is CASSLSGTPNTEAFF.

The J gene is TRBJ2-7, the V gene TRBV5-4; D possibly matches TRBD1 or TRBD2 (5 bases each). Germline lookup yields CDR1 SGHNT and CDR2 YYREEE (reference sequence). The ends were cut back, 3 bases at V and 6 bases at J, with 16 bases in the middle. The CDR3 is made up of 14 amino acids. DNA of the CDR3: TGTGCCAGCAGCTCCCGGGACCTTCGTAGCGAGCAGTACTTC. Translation gives CASSSRDLRSEQYF.

The rearrangement joins TRBV7-7 to TRBJ2-2, with 8 bases identical to TRBD1. This CDR3 is built from 15 residues. Per the germline V gene, CDR1 is SSHAT and CDR2 is FNYEAQ (reference sequence). The ends lost 3 bases at V and 2 bases at J; junction bases unmatched: 2. The CDR3 is CASSFGQGNTGELFF. The DNA of the CDR3 is TGTGCCAGCAGCTTCGGACAGGGCAACACCGGGGAGCTGTTTTTT.

On this clone: Sequence at one end of the junction differs from germline and may be a read error. The J gene is TRBJ1-6, the V gene TRBV6-2 or TRBV6-3, with TRBD1 identical over 7 bases. Germline V gene data show CDR1 as MNHEY and CDR2 as SVGEGT. CDR3 length: 15 residues. The CDR3, as DNA: TGTGCCAGCAGATACTCCGGGACAGCTAATTCACCCCTCCACTTT. This translates into CASRYSGTANSPLHF.

The J gene is TRBJ2-7, the V gene TRBV3-1 (or the pseudogene TRBV3-2); TRBD1 aligns across 9 bases. Trimming removed 1 base from V and 2 bases from J; junction bases left unmatched: 6. The CDR3 extends over 16 amino acids. Per the germline V gene, CDR1 is LGHDT and CDR2 is YNNKEL (reference sequence). This CDR3 reads CASSQGTRTGAYEQYF. Here the CDR3 DNA reads TGTGCCAGCAGCCAAGGGACCCGGACAGGGGCCTACGAGCAGTACTTC.

J is TRBJ2-5 and V is TRBV7-2; D not resolved. The CDR3 spans 13 residues. The V and J ends lost 2 bases and 2 bases respectively, with 6 bases between them. Germline assignment: CDR1 SGHTA and CDR2 FQGNSA. In DNA form, the CDR3 reads TGTGCCAGCAGCTTAAAGAGACAAGAGACCCAGTACTTC. Encoded protein: CASSLKRQETQYF.

V and J are TRBV6-5 and TRBJ1-1; D is undetermined. V lost 2 bases, J lost 4 bases, and 14 bases lay in between. The length of the CDR3 is 15 residues. Germline assignment: CDR1 MNHEY and CDR2 SVGAGI. The CDR3: CASSYRARLGTEAFF. As DNA, the CDR3 is TGTGCCAGCAGTTACCGGGCACGGCTAGGCACTGAAGCTTTCTTT.

This sequence joins TRBV6-1 and TRBJ2-7; no clear D. This CDR3 is 12 amino acids long. Looked up from germline, CDR1 is MNHNS and CDR2 is SASEGT. V lost 2 bases and J 4 bases, leaving 6 bases between the germline ends. The CDR3: CASSERQYEQYF. The CDR3 bases are TGTGCCAGCAGTGAACGGCAGTACGAGCAGTACTTC.

The chain joins TRBV7-3 to TRBJ2-1; possibly TRBD2 for D (6 bases). The V end was cut by 5 bases, the J end by 2 bases, with 13 bases between. Germline CDR1 and CDR2: SGHTA and FQGTGA. The CDR3 has 15 residues. The CDR3 reads CASSDPGTPYNEQFF. Here the CDR3 DNA reads TGTGCCAGCAGCGACCCAGGGACTCCCTACAATGAGCAGTTCTTC.

The chain joins TRBV7-2 to TRBJ2-5, with 15 bases lining up with TRBD2. Germline V gene data show CDR1 as SGHTA and CDR2 as FQGNSA. V shed 5 bases, J shed 1 base, and the junction held 5 bases outside the gene matches. The CDR3 runs 17 residues. CDR3 in amino acids: CASSPRTSGGAQETQYF. For the CDR3, the DNA is TGTGCCAGCAGCCCCAGGACTAGCGGGGGGGCCCAAGAGACCCAGTACTTC.

CDR3 coding DNA: TGTGCCAGCAGTGAAGGACAGGCGGGGACAGATACGCAGTATTTT. Translated, it gives CASSEGQAGTDTQYF. The J gene is TRBJ2-3, the V gene TRBV6-1; D is tentatively TRBD1 or TRBD2 (6 bases each). CDR3 length: 15 residues. Deletions cut 1 base from V and 3 bases from J, with 11 bases between. Germline CDR1 and CDR2: MNHNS and SASEGT.

The chain joins TRBV19 to TRBJ2-1; D is possibly TRBD1 (5 bases). Germline assignment: CDR1 LNHDA and CDR2 SQIVND (reference sequence). The CDR3 contains 15 residues. The ends were cut back, 1 base at V and 5 bases at J, with 12 bases in the middle. The CDR3 is CASSIARGYNNEQFF. As DNA, the CDR3 is TGTGCCAGTAGTATAGCAAGGGGCTATAACAATGAGCAGTTCTTC.

This clone has only one observation. Here the CDR3 DNA reads TGTGCCAGCAGTGCGAGACAGGGGCCCTACAATGAGCAGTTCTTC. Translation: CASSARQGPYNEQFF. The chain uses TRBV9 and TRBJ2-1, with 8 bases matching TRBD1. Germline CDR1 reads SGDLS; CDR2 reads YYNGEE. Trimming at V came to 5 bases and at J to 2 bases, leaving 6 bases not matched to a gene. CDR3 length equals 15 residues.